The 20 T cell receptor beta chains below all came from one sample that was sequenced in a study of cytomegalovirus exposure and HLA in healthy donors. The study ran its PCR with 60 Vbeta and 13 Jbeta primers. The data were produced by immunoSEQ multiplex PCR, yet TCRdb's version contains in-frame clones alone and is incomplete. In total, the table holds more than 95,000 clones. Sequencing was carried out using PBMCs. The receptor source for this set is a man aged 40-49 years in good health and CMV-seronegative.

The chain couples TRBV12-5 to TRBJ2-7; 7 bases agree with TRBD1. V lost 1 base and J lost 3; bases outside the gene matches: 12. CDR1 is LGHNT, CDR2 FRNRAP, per germline. The CDR3 covers 17 residues. The DNA of the CDR3 is TGTGCTAGTGGTTTGGCCCAAGACAGGGCCTCGTTCTACGAGCAGTACTTC. This translates into CASGLAQDRASFYEQYF.

This chain uses TRBV27 with TRBJ2-5, with 7 bases matching TRBD2. Trimming took 6 bases from V and 7 from J; bases not matched to a gene: 11. CDR3 length: 14 residues. The V gene's germline CDR1 is MNHEY and CDR2 SMNVEV (reference sequence). The CDR3 coding sequence is TGTGCCAGCAGCCCCGTTGAGCGGGGAGGGACCCAGTACTTC. It yields the protein CASSPVERGGTQYF.

This rearrangement joins TRBV7-9 to TRBJ2-5, with 11 bases identical to TRBD2. J lost 11 bases, V lost 7 bases, and 12 bases had no gene match. The CDR3 is 14 residues long. CDR1 is SEHNR, CDR2 FQNEAQ, per germline (reference sequence). CDR3: CASTFGTSGGEQYF. Written as DNA, the CDR3 is TGTGCCAGCACTTTTGGGACTAGCGGAGGGGAGCAGTACTTC.

The gene calls are TRBV21-1 and TRBJ1-5; the table gives TRBD1 as D, unverified against the DNA. TRBV21-1 is an annotated pseudogene. The CDR3 runs 16 residues. CDR3 nucleotide sequence: TGTGCCAGCAGCAAAGCCCGGACAGGGGGGAATCAGCCCCAGCATTTT. It translates to CASSKARTGGNQPQHF.

The chain couples TRBV28 to TRBJ2-7, with 8 bases identical to TRBD2. The V gene's germline CDR1 is MDHEN and CDR2 SYDVKM. There are 13 residues in the CDR3. The V and J ends lost 8 bases and 5 bases, in that order; junction bases with no gene match: 8. CDR3 DNA sequence: TGTGCCAGCGGAGCGGGAGTCAACCACGAGCAGTACTTC. It encodes CASGAGVNHEQYF. The complete variable domain, with remaining parts taken from reference TRBV28 and TRBJ2-7, reads DVKVTQSSRYLVKRTGEKVFLECVQDMDHENMFWYRQDPGLGLRLIYFSYDVKMKEKGDIPEGYSVSREKKERFSLILESASTNQTSMYLCASGAGVNHEQYFGPGTRLTVT.

The V and J genes are TRBV7-2 and TRBJ2-2; 8 bases align to TRBD1. The CDR3 runs to 16 residues. V lost 5 bases to trimming and J lost 4 bases; unmatched junction nucleotides: 9. Germline CDR1 is SGHTA and CDR2 is FQGNSA. Here the CDR3 reads CASSPDRGLGTGELFF. The CDR3 nucleotides read TGTGCCAGCAGCCCAGACAGGGGTCTTGGCACCGGGGAGCTGTTTTTT.

This chain joins TRBV18 and TRBJ1-2, with D possibly being TRBD1 (5 bases). V gave up 2 bases and J gave up 6 bases, with 19 bases separating them. CDR1 is KGHSH, CDR2 LQKENI, per germline. The CDR3 runs 16 residues. The CDR3 DNA sequence: TGTGCCAGCTCACCAATTGAAGAACGACAGTCCGATGGCTACACCTTC. Residues: CASSPIEERQSDGYTF.

The V and J genes are TRBV7-2 and TRBJ1-5; 7 bases are shared with TRBD1. The CDR3 extends over 13 amino acids. The germline V gene encodes CDR1 SGHTA and CDR2 FQGNSA. V trimming: 5 bases; J trimming: 5 bases; junction bases outside the gene matches: 3. The DNA for the CDR3 is TGTGCCAGCAGCATCAGGGGGGATCAGCCCCAGCATTTT. It encodes CASSIRGDQPQHF.

V usage is TRBV10-2 and J usage is TRBJ2-7; D is uncertain. This CDR3 has 13 amino acids. The ends were cut back, 7 bases at V and 2 bases at J, with 12 bases in the middle. Germline-derived CDR1 and CDR2 are WSHSY and SAAADI. In nucleotides, the CDR3 is TGCGCCAGCACAAGAGAAACTACCTACGAGCAGTACTTC. Translated, it gives CASTRETTYEQYF.

CDR3 DNA: TGCGCCAGCAGCAGGGACGGGACAGATACTGAAAAACTGTTTTTT. This translates into CASSRDGTDTEKLFF. The chain is built from TRBV5-1 and TRBJ1-4; TRBD1 matches at 7 bases. The CDR3 is 15 residues long. Looked up from germline, CDR1 is SGHRS and CDR2 is YFSETQ. V lost 4 bases and J lost 7; bases outside the gene matches: 10.

The gene calls are TRBV6-4 and TRBJ2-5, with D perhaps matching TRBD2 (7 bases). This CDR3 has 15 amino acids. CDR1 is MRHNA and CDR2 is SNTAGT in the germline V gene. V shed 11 bases and J shed 5 bases, with 24 bases lying between them. CDR3 sequence: CASADEGGGVETQYF. CDR3 nucleotide sequence: TGTGCCTCAGCAGACGAAGGGGGGGGTGTGGAGACCCAGTACTTC.

The genes are TRBV7-8 and TRBJ2-7; D call uncertain. Germline V CDR1 and CDR2: SGHVS, FQNEAQ. The CDR3 sequence is 14 residues long. Trimming removed 1 base from V and 1 base from J, with 8 bases in between. DNA for the CDR3: TGTGCCAGCAGCTTAGGGCCCATTTCCTACGAGCAGTACTTC. Translating gives CASSLGPISYEQYF.

The gene calls are TRBV19 and TRBJ2-1; maybe TRBD2 (6 bases). Germline CDR1 reads LNHDA; CDR2 reads SQIVND (reference sequence). V lost 4 bases and J lost 6, with 25 bases in between. The length of the CDR3 is 18 residues. The CDR3 DNA is TGTGCCAGTAGTACGTGGACTACCCTCCCAGGGTATAGCAATGAGCAGTTCTTC. It is translated as CASSTWTTLPGYSNEQFF.

The J gene is TRBJ1-1, the V gene TRBV10-3; 8 bases match TRBD1. V dropped 10 bases and J dropped 2; count of bases not matched to a gene: 9. CDR1 and CDR2 (germline): ENHRY, SYGVKD. This CDR3 is built from 14 residues. The CDR3 region has the DNA TGTGCCACCAAATTACAGGGGGGAAACACTGAAGCTTTCTTT. It translates to CATKLQGGNTEAFF.

The rearrangement joins TRBV7-9 to TRBJ2-5, with D tentatively TRBD2 (7 bases). The tail of the sequence fits TRBJ2-7 better, so the J call may be wrong. From germline, CDR1 is SEHNR and CDR2 FQNEAQ (reference sequence). This CDR3 is 15 amino acids long. This chain's CDR3 is CASSLGGGRLYEQYF. The CDR3 region has the DNA TGTGCCAGCAGCTTAGGGGGGGGGCGTTTGTACGAGCAGTACTTC.

V gene TRBV4-1 combines with J gene TRBJ2-1, with TRBD1 matching over 10 bases. The germline gives CDR1 MGHRA, CDR2 YSYEKL. The CDR3 contains 16 residues. Unmatched junction bases numbered 12, after V lost 3 bases and J lost 10 bases. The DNA of the CDR3 is TGCGCCAGCAGCCAGGACTGGGACAGGGGAGGGGGAGAGCAGTTCTTC. Translating gives CASSQDWDRGGGEQFF.

This rearrangement joins TRBV5-6 to TRBJ1-5; 9 bases agree with TRBD1. CDR3 length: 18 amino acids. In germline, CDR1 is SGHDT, CDR2 YYEEEE. The ends lost 3 bases at V and 2 bases at J; junction bases unmatched: 12. CDR3 amino acids: CASSSSGTGIPGNQPQHF. Written as DNA, the CDR3 is TGTGCCAGCAGCTCCTCCGGGACAGGGATCCCGGGCAATCAGCCCCAGCATTTT.

The chain employs TRBV28 and TRBJ2-2; D not certain. V dropped 5 bases and J dropped 3 bases, with 16 bases sitting between them. The CDR3 is 16 residues long. Germline V CDR1 and CDR2: MDHEN, SYDVKM. CDR3 sequence reads: CASSDVRLSYTGELFF. The CDR3, as DNA: TGTGCCAGCAGTGATGTCAGGCTCAGCTACACCGGGGAGCTGTTTTTT.

V is TRBV4-3 and J is TRBJ1-2, with a tentative D call TRBD1 (5 bases). V lost 0 bases, J lost 7 bases, and 9 bases lay in between. Germline assignment: CDR1 LGHNA and CDR2 YSLEER. CDR3 length equals 13 residues. The CDR3, as DNA: TGCGCCAGCAGCCAAGATACCGGGGGTGGCTACACCTTC. Its translation: CASSQDTGGGYTF.

The chain joins TRBV7-2 to TRBJ2-1, with 7 positions matching TRBD2. Germline trimming cut 5 bases from V and 1 base from J; bases unmatched to any gene: 5. The CDR3 is 15 amino acids. The germline V gene encodes CDR1 SGHTA and CDR2 FQGNSA. CDR3 in DNA: TGTGCCAGCAGCCCCGGGACTACATCCTACAATGAGCAGTTCTTC. Its translation: CASSPGTTSYNEQFF. Combining the CDR3 with reference TRBV7-2 and TRBJ2-1 gives the whole variable domain GAGVSQSPSNKVTEKGKDVELRCDPISGHTALYWYRQSLGQGLEFLIYFQGNSAPDKSGLPSDRFSAERTGGSVSTLTIQRTQQEDSAVYLCASSPGTTSYNEQFFGPGTRLTVL.